At least ten counts were recorded for the clone carrying this TCR beta chain. J gave up 3 bases and V 6 bases, and 7 bases lay outside the gene matches. This CDR3 is 14 amino acids long. Per the germline V gene, CDR1 is MDHEN and CDR2 is SYDVKM. A single record per CDR3 protein comes from TCRdb applying MiXCR to the reads. This sample yields 560,000 or so distinct CDR3 sequences, of which about 15% are seen a single time; roughly a quarter belongs to the top ten. This sample is part of a study of T cell repertoires in cytomegalovirus infection. This clonotype was sampled from a human donor in good health (CMV status not recorded). Some clones in this sample may be carry-over from other donors' samples. The rearrangement links TRBV28 to TRBJ1-2, with TRBD1 identical over 7 bases. Source material: CD8+ T cells from PBMCs. DNA for the CDR3: TGTGCCAGCAGCCCATACACAGGGGACTATGGCTACACCTTC. Its translation is CASSPYTGDYGYTF.